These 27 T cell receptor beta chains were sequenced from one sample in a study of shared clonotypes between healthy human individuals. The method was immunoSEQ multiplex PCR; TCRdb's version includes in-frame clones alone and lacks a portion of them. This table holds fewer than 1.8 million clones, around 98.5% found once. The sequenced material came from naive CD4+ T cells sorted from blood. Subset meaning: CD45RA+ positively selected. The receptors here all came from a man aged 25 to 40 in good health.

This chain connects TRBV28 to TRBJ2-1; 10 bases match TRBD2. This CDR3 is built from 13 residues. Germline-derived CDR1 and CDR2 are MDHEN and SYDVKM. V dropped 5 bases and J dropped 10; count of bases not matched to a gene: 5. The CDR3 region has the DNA TGTGCCAGCAGTGGGGGACTAGCGAAAGAGCAGTTCTTC. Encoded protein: CASSGGLAKEQFF.

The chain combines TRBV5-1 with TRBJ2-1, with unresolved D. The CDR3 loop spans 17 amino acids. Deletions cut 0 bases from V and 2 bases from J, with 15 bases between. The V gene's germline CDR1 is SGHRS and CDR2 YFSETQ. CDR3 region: CASSLALNGFPYNEQFF. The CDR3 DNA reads TGCGCCAGCAGCTTGGCCCTTAACGGGTTCCCCTACAATGAGCAGTTCTTC. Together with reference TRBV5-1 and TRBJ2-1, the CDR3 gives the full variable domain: KAGVTQTPRYLIKTRGQQVTLSCSPISGHRSVSWYQQTPGQGLQFLFEYFSETQRNKGNFPGRFSGRQFSNSRSEMNVSTLELGDSALYLCASSLALNGFPYNEQFFGPGTRLTVL.

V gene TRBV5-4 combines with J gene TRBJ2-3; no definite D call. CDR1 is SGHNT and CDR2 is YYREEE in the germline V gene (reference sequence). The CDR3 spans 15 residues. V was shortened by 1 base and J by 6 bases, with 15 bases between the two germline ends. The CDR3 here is CASSLNPARRDTQYF. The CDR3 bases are TGTGCCAGCAGCTTGAATCCGGCCCGACGCGATACGCAGTATTTT.

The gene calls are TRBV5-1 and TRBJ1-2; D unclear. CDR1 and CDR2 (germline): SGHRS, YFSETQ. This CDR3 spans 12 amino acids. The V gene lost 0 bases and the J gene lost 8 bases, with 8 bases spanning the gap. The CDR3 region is CASSLEREGYTF. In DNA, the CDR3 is TGCGCCAGCAGCTTGGAACGGGAGGGCTACACCTTC. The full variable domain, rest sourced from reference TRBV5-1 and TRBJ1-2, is KAGVTQTPRYLIKTRGQQVTLSCSPISGHRSVSWYQQTPGQGLQFLFEYFSETQRNKGNFPGRFSGRQFSNSRSEMNVSTLELGDSALYLCASSLEREGYTFGSGTRLTVV.

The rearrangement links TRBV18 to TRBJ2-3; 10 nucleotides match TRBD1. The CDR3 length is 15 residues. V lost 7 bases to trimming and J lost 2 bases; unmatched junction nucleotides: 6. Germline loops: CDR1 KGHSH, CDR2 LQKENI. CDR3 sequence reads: CASFPGQGYTDTQYF. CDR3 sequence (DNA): TGTGCCAGCTTCCCGGGACAGGGGTACACAGATACGCAGTATTTT.

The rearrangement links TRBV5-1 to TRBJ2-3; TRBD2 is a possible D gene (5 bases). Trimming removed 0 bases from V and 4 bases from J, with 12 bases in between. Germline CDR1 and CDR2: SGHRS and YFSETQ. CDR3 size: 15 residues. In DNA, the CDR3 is TGCGCCAGCAGCTTGGCCCCCGGGATCTCAGATACGCAGTATTTT. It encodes CASSLAPGISDTQYF.

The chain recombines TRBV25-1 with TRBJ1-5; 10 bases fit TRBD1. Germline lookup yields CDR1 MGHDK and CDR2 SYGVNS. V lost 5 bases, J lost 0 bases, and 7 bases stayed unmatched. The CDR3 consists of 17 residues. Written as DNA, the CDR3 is TGTGCCAGCAGTCCGGACAGGGGGGGTGATAGCAATCAGCCCCAGCATTTT. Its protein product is CASSPDRGGDSNQPQHF.

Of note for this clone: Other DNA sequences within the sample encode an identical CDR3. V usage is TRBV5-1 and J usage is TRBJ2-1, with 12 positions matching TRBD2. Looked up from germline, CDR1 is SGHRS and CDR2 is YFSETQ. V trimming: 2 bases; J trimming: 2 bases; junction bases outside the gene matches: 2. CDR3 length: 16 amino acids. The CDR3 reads CASSFGLAGPYNEQFF. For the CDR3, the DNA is TGCGCCAGCAGCTTTGGACTAGCGGGGCCCTACAATGAGCAGTTCTTC.

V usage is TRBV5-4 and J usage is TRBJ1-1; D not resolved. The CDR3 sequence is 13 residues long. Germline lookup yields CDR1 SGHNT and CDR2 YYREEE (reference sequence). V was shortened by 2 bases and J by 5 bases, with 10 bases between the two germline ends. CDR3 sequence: CASSFPGLTEAFF. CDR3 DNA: TGTGCCAGCAGCTTCCCCGGGCTGACTGAAGCTTTCTTT.

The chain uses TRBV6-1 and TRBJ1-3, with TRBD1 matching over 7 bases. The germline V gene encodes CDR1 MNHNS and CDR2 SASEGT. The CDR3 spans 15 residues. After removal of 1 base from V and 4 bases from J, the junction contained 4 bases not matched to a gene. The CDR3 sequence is CASSEGQGPGNTIYF. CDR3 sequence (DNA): TGTGCCAGCAGTGAAGGACAGGGCCCGGGAAACACCATATATTTT.

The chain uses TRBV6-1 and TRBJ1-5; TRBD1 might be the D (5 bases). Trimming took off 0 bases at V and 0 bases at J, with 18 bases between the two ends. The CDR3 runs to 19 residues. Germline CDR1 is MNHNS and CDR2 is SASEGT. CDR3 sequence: CASSEAQGSGWYSNQPQHF. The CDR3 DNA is TGTGCCAGCAGTGAAGCGCAGGGTTCTGGGTGGTATAGCAATCAGCCCCAGCATTTT.

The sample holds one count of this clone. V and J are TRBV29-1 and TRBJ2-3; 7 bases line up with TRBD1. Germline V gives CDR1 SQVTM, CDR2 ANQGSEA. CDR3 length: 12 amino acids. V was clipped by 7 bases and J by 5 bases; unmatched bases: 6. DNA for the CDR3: TGCAGCGCTGGGACAGTGAGAGATACGCAGTATTTT. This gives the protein CSAGTVRDTQYF.

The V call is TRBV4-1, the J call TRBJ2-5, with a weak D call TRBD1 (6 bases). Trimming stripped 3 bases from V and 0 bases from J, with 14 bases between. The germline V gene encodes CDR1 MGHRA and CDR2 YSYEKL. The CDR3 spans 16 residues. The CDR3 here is CASSHSGARNQETQYF. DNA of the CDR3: TGCGCCAGCAGCCATTCAGGGGCTCGTAACCAAGAGACCCAGTACTTC.

The CDR3 nucleotides are TGTGCCAGCAGCTTAGCGACAGGGAATCAGCCCCAGCATTTT. Translation: CASSLATGNQPQHF. V and J are TRBV7-8 and TRBJ1-5; TRBD1 matches at 7 bases. J was trimmed by 4 bases and V by 0 bases; bases with no gene match: 0. Germline V gives CDR1 SGHVS, CDR2 FQNEAQ. CDR3 size: 14 residues.

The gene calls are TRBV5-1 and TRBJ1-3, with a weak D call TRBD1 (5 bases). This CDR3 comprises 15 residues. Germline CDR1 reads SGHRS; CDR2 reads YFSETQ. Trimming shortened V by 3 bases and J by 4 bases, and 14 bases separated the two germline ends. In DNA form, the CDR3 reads TGCGCCAGCAGCTCCGGCGGGGGTGCAGGAAACACCATATATTTT. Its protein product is CASSSGGGAGNTIYF.

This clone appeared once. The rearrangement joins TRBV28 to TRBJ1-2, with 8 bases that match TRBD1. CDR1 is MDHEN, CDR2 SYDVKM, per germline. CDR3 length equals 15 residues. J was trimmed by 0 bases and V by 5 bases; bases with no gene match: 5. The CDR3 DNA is TGTGCCAGCAGTCGAGACAGGGGAGCTAACTATGGCTACACCTTC. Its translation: CASSRDRGANYGYTF.

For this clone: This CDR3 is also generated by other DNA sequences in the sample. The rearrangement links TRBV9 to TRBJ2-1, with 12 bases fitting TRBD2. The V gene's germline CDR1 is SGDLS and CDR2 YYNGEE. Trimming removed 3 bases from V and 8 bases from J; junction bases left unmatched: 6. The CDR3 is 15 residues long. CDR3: CASSATSGSWDEQFF. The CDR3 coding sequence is TGTGCCAGCAGCGCGACTAGCGGGAGCTGGGATGAGCAGTTCTTC.

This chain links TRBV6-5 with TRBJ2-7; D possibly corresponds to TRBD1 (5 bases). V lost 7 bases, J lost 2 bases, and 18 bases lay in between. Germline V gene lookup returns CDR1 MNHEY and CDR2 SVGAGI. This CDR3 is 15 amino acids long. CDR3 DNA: TGTGCCAGCACCCTCTACGTAGGGGCCGCCTACGAGCAGTACTTC. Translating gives CASTLYVGAAYEQYF.

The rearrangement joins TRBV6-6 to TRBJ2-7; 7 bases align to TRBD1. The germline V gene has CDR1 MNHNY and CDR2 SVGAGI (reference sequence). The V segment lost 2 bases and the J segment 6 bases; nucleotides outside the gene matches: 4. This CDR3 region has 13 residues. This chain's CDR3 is CASSYTTGVEQYF. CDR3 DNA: TGTGCCAGCAGTTACACAACAGGGGTCGAGCAGTACTTC.

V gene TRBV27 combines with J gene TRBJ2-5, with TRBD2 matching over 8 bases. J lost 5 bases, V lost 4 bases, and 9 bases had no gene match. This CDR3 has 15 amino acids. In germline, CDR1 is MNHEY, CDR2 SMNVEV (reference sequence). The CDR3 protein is CASSWSKREWETQYF. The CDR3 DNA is TGTGCCAGCAGTTGGTCGAAGCGGGAGTGGGAGACCCAGTACTTC.

The CDR3 nucleotides read TGTGCCAGCAGCCGCCGGGACAGTGCTAGAAATGAAGCTTTCTTT. Translating it yields CASSRRDSARNEAFF. The chain has TRBV7-9 and TRBJ1-1; 7 bases match TRBD1. V gave up 5 bases and J gave up 7 bases; unmatched junction bases: 13. The CDR3 is 15 residues long. Germline CDR1 is SEHNR and CDR2 is FQNEAQ (reference sequence).

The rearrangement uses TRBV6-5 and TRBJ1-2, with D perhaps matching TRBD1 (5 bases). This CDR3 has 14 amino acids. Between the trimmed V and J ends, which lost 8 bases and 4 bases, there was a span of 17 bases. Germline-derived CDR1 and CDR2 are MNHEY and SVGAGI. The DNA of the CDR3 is TGTGCCAGCGGGAGAGGGACTTCAATCTATGGCTACACCTTC. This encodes CASGRGTSIYGYTF.

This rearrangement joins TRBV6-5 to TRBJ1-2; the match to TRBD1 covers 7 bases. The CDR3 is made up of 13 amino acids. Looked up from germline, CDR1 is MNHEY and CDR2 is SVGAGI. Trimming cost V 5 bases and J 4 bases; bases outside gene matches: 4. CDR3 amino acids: CASSRRQGYGYTF. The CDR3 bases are TGTGCCAGCAGTCGTAGACAGGGCTATGGCTACACCTTC.

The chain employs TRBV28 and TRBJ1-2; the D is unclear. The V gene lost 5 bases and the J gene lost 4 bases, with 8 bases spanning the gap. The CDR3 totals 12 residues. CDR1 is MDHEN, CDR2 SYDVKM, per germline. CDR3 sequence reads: CASSRGSYGYTF. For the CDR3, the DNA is TGTGCCAGCAGTCGCGGTTCCTATGGCTACACCTTC.

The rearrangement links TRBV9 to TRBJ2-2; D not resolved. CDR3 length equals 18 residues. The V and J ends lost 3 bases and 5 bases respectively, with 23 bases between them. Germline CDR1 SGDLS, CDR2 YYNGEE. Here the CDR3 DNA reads TGTGCCAGCAGCGAGACGAACAAGAAAGTTAAGTATACCGGGGAGCTGTTTTTT. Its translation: CASSETNKKVKYTGELFF.

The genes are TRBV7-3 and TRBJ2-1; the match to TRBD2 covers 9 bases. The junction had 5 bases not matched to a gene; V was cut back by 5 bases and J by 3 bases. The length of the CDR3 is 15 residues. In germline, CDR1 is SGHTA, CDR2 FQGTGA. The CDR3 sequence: CASSVGTSYYNEQFF. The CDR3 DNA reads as TGTGCCAGCAGCGTCGGGACTAGCTACTACAATGAGCAGTTCTTC.

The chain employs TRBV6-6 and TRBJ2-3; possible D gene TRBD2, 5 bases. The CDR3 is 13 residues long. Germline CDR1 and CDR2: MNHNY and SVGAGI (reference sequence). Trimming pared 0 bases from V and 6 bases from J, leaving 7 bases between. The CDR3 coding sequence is TGTGCCAGCAGTTACTCTAGCGTTGATACGCAGTATTTT. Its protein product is CASSYSSVDTQYF.